A selection of T cell receptor beta chains follows, all from one sample in a study of blood T cell repertoires in COVID-19. The assay was immunoSEQ multiplex PCR, and TCRdb's table has in-frame clones only and misses some. The sample contains roughly 100,000 clones, under 80% of which appear only once. Sequences were obtained from peripheral blood. The origin of the receptors is a woman in her 70s with acute or convalescent COVID-19. Both conserved end residues are part of each CDR3. Fields, in order: V gene, clone size, D gene, CDR3 length, J gene, CDR3 DNA, CDR3 protein. D genes are given only for firm matches. Only some rows state a clone size, as once, few, many or a class for expanded clones.

V gene: TRBV24-1; clone size: once; D gene: TRBD1; CDR3 length: 13; J gene: TRBJ2-7; CDR3 DNA: TGTGCCACCAGTGACCCAACCAGGGGGCGGCAGTACTTC; CDR3 protein: CATSDPTRGRQYF
V gene: TRBV7-2; clone size: .; D gene: TRBD1; CDR3 length: 14; J gene: TRBJ1-1; CDR3 DNA: TGTGCCAGCAGCCGGGACAGGGGGACGTACGAAGCTTTCTTT; CDR3 protein: CASSRDRGTYEAFF
V gene: TRBV6-2/TRBV6-3; clone size: .; D gene: .; CDR3 length: 20; J gene: TRBJ1-5; CDR3 DNA: TGTGCCAGCAGTCGTCCCTCCGCTGCGGGATGGGGAGGTAGCAATCAGCCCCAGCATTTT; CDR3 protein: CASSRPSAAGWGGSNQPQHF
V gene: TRBV21-1; clone size: .; D gene: .; CDR3 length: 21; J gene: TRBJ1-3; CDR3 DNA: TGTGCCAGCAGCAAGCCCCGCACTCCACGAGAGGCCTGTCGCTCTGGAAACACCATATATTTT; CDR3 protein: CASSKPRTPREACRSGNTIYF
V gene: TRBV10-3; clone size: .; D gene: .; CDR3 length: 14; J gene: TRBJ1-5; CDR3 DNA: TGTGCCATTAACAGCGGAGGAGGCAATCAGCCCCAGCATTTT; CDR3 protein: CAINSGGGNQPQHF
V gene: TRBV6-6; clone size: .; D gene: .; CDR3 length: 15; J gene: TRBJ2-2; CDR3 DNA: TGTGCCAGCAGTTGGGCGGGACCGGACACCGGGGAGCTGTTTTTT; CDR3 protein: CASSWAGPDTGELFF
V gene: TRBV9; clone size: .; D gene: .; CDR3 length: 15; J gene: TRBJ2-3; CDR3 DNA: TGTGCCAGCAGCGTAGGGTCGGGAACGTGGGATACGCAGTATTTT; CDR3 protein: CASSVGSGTWDTQYF
V gene: TRBV12-3/TRBV12-4; clone size: few; D gene: .; CDR3 length: 12; J gene: TRBJ2-3; CDR3 DNA: TGTGCCAGCAGTTTCCTCCCAGATACGCAGTATTTT; CDR3 protein: CASSFLPDTQYF
V gene: TRBV7-9; clone size: .; D gene: TRBD1; CDR3 length: 15; J gene: TRBJ1-2; CDR3 DNA: TGTGCCAGCAGCTCCATTTTAGGGACAGGGTCCGGCTACACCTTC; CDR3 protein: CASSSILGTGSGYTF
V gene: TRBV30; clone size: .; D gene: .; CDR3 length: 12; J gene: TRBJ1-2; CDR3 DNA: TGTGCCTGGAGTCTGCCCGGGAATGGCTACACCTTC; CDR3 protein: CAWSLPGNGYTF
V gene: TRBV12-5; clone size: .; D gene: .; CDR3 length: 13; J gene: TRBJ1-1; CDR3 DNA: TGTGCTAGTGGTTTGACGACGACAGGTGAAGCTTTCTTT; CDR3 protein: CASGLTTTGEAFF
V gene: TRBV5-1; clone size: .; D gene: .; CDR3 length: 14; J gene: TRBJ1-6; CDR3 DNA: TGCGCCAGCAGCTTGGGCGCTATTAATTCACCCCTCCACTTT; CDR3 protein: CASSLGAINSPLHF
V gene: TRBV30; clone size: .; D gene: .; CDR3 length: 16; J gene: TRBJ1-6; CDR3 DNA: TGTGCCTGGAGTTTCGCCGGGACACCGCCTAAGGGACCCCTCCACTTT; CDR3 protein: CAWSFAGTPPKGPLHF
V gene: TRBV6-5; clone size: .; D gene: .; CDR3 length: 14; J gene: TRBJ2-4; CDR3 DNA: TGTGCCAGCAGAACCGACGGGACCAAAAACATTCAGTACTTC; CDR3 protein: CASRTDGTKNIQYF